Each of the 6 T cell receptor beta chains below was sequenced from the same sample in a study of T cells in Graves' hyperthyroidism and ophthalmopathy. The CDR3 regions of TCR beta were amplified from RNA transcripts. Researchers ran a first-round RT-PCR on the TCR CDR3 using the HTBI primer set. TCRdb passed the multiplex PCR reads through MiXCR, listing each CDR3 protein once. The data hold about 320,000 distinct CDR3 sequences, with roughly 17% observed a single time. The source material was blood. These receptors all stem from a man in his thirties or forties with Graves' hyperthyroidism.

In its sample, this clonotype was seen many times. The rearrangement joins TRBV12-5 to TRBJ2-1; D unclear. Trimming left V 6 bases short and J 3 bases short, with 9 bases between. The CDR3 covers 13 residues. Germline V gene lookup returns CDR1 LGHNT and CDR2 FRNRAP. The CDR3 sequence: CASGVLVYNEQFF. CDR3 in DNA: TGTGCTAGTGGAGTTCTAGTCTACAATGAGCAGTTCTTC.

This sequence joins TRBV7-3 and TRBJ2-6; D unclear. V dropped 0 bases and J dropped 1 base, with 13 bases sitting between them. The length of the CDR3 is 18 residues. CDR1 is SGHTA and CDR2 is FQGTGA in the germline V gene. For the CDR3, the DNA is TGTGCCAGCAGCTTAACGGCCTCTGCCGTTTCTGGGGCCAACGTCCTGACTTTC. It codes for CASSLTASAVSGANVLTF. The full variable domain, completed using reference TRBV7-3 and TRBJ2-6, is GAGVSQTPSNKVTEKGKYVELRCDPISGHTALYWYRQSLGQGPEFLIYFQGTGAADDSGLPNDRFFAVRPEGSVSTLKIQRTERGDSAVYLCASSLTASAVSGANVLTFGAGSRLTVL.

The chain joins TRBV20-1 to TRBJ2-5, with 9 bases aligning to TRBD1. This CDR3 spans 15 amino acids. From germline, CDR1 is DFQATT and CDR2 SNEGSKA (reference sequence). The trim removed 1 base at V and 5 bases at J, leaving 8 bases unmatched. The CDR3 protein is CSARVQGASEETQYF. The CDR3, as DNA: TGCAGTGCTAGAGTACAGGGGGCTTCGGAGGAGACCCAGTACTTC.

Many counts were recorded for this clonotype. The rearrangement links TRBV30 to TRBJ1-2; a possible D gene is TRBD1 (6 bases). Trimming left V 5 bases short and J 2 bases short, with 12 bases between. Germline V gives CDR1 GTSNPN, CDR2 SVGIG (reference sequence). The CDR3 has 13 amino acids. The CDR3 is CAWLNQGNYGYTF. The CDR3 DNA reads as TGTGCCTGGTTGAACCAGGGGAACTATGGCTACACCTTC.

This clonotype came up many times. This chain links TRBV13 with TRBJ2-3; possibly TRBD1 for D (5 bases). The CDR3 consists of 15 residues. CDR1 is PRHDT, CDR2 FYEKMQ, per germline (reference sequence). V was clipped by 8 bases and J by 6 bases, with 21 bases between them. The CDR3 protein is CASRTLGPPSDTQYF. The CDR3 DNA follows: TGTGCCAGCCGAACATTGGGGCCTCCCTCTGATACGCAGTATTTT.

In its sample, this clonotype was seen a few times. The chain couples TRBV7-3 to TRBJ2-2; D assignment may be TRBD1 or TRBD2 (7 bases each). V lost 4 bases and J 6 bases, leaving 12 bases between the germline ends. Germline lookup yields CDR1 SGHTA and CDR2 FQGTGA. This CDR3 region has 14 residues. The CDR3 loop reads CASSSTGRAGELFF. The CDR3 DNA follows: TGTGCCAGCAGCTCGACAGGGAGGGCCGGGGAGCTGTTTTTT. Drawing the rest from reference TRBV7-3 and TRBJ2-2, the complete variable domain is GAGVSQTPSNKVTEKGKYVELRCDPISGHTALYWYRQSLGQGPEFLIYFQGTGAADDSGLPNDRFFAVRPEGSVSTLKIQRTERGDSAVYLCASSSTGRAGELFFGEGSRLTVL.